The 25 T cell receptor beta chains below come from one sample, sequenced in a study of T cells in Graves' hyperthyroidism and ophthalmopathy. Amplified TCR beta CDR3 regions derived from RNA transcripts. With the HTBI primer set, the TCR CDR3 went through a first round of RT-PCR. TCRdb fed the multiplex PCR reads into MiXCR, producing one record per CDR3 protein. In the table there are 300,000 to 350,000 distinct CDR3 sequences, 21% of which are singletons. Sequencing used blood. All receptors come from a woman aged 45-65 years with Graves' hyperthyroidism.

In this sample, this clonotype turned up many times. The rearrangement links TRBV2 to TRBJ2-3, with TRBD2 matching over 10 bases. Per germline, CDR1 SNHLY and CDR2 FYNNEI. This CDR3 has 14 amino acids. Trimming at V came to 6 bases and at J to 9 bases, leaving 9 bases not matched to a gene. CDR3 in amino acids: CASRASGGRGTQYF. Written as DNA, the CDR3 is TGTGCCAGCAGGGCTAGCGGGGGCAGGGGGACGCAGTATTTT.

In regard to this clonotype: Possible read error: a much larger clone is one base away. The chain carries TRBV5-1 and TRBJ1-1, with 7 bases that match TRBD1. This CDR3 contains 14 residues. After removal of 4 bases from V and 1 base from J, the junction contained 4 bases not matched to a gene. Germline CDR1 SGHRS, CDR2 YFSETQ. The CDR3 DNA is TGCGCCAGCAGCACCGGACAGGAGAACACTGAAGCTTTCTTT. It codes for CASSTGQENTEAFF. The variable domain in full, completed from reference TRBV5-1 and TRBJ1-1, reads KAGVTQTPRYLIKTRGQQVTLSCSPISGHRSVSWYQQTPGQGLQFLFEYFSETQRNKGNFPGRFSGRQFSNSRSEMNVSTLELGDSALYLCASSTGQENTEAFFGQGTRLTVV.

This clonotype has more than one count but fewer than ten. The V call is TRBV19, the J call TRBJ1-2; 7 bases agree with TRBD1. CDR3 length: 16 amino acids. The germline CDR1 and CDR2 sequences are LNHDA and SQIVND (reference sequence). V was pared by 3 bases and J by 7 bases, with 14 bases of the junction left unmatched. CDR3: CASSMSDRAGSCGYTF. The CDR3 DNA reads as TGTGCCAGTAGTATGAGCGACAGGGCGGGTAGCTGTGGCTACACCTTC.

There are many counts of this clonotype. This rearrangement joins TRBV7-9 to TRBJ1-2; maybe TRBD1 (5 bases). V shed 5 bases and J shed 2 bases, with 12 bases lying between them. Germline CDR1 reads SEHNR; CDR2 reads FQNEAQ (reference sequence). The CDR3 is 14 amino acids. CDR3 bases: TGTGCCAGCAGCCGGATCAGGGTCAACTATGGCTACACCTTC. Translation gives CASSRIRVNYGYTF.

This chain joins TRBV7-9 and TRBJ1-4, with a possible D match to TRBD1 (5 bases). V was shortened by 6 bases and J by 8 bases, with 13 bases between the two germline ends. Germline V gene data show CDR1 as SEHNR and CDR2 as FQNEAQ (reference sequence). The CDR3 has 13 amino acids. CDR3 bases: TGTGCCAGCAGGGACGCGGGGGGGGAAAAACTGTTTTTT. Protein: CASRDAGGEKLFF.

This clonotype was counted ten times or more. The V gene is TRBV5-5, the J gene TRBJ1-2; 9 bases fit TRBD1. This CDR3 region has 15 residues. Germline CDR1 and CDR2: SGHKS and YYEKEE (reference sequence). The V gene end was trimmed by 4 bases and the J gene end by 7 bases; junction bases not matched to a gene: 11. For the CDR3, the DNA is TGTGCCAGCAGCCCCGGACAGGGGACGTTAGGTGGCTACACCTTC. Residues: CASSPGQGTLGGYTF.

The gene calls are TRBV20-1 and TRBJ2-3; D may correspond to TRBD1 or TRBD2 (5 bases each). The CDR3 has 14 residues. Germline values: CDR1 DFQATT, CDR2 SNEGSKA (reference sequence). V was clipped by 1 base and J by 5 bases, with 13 bases between them. The CDR3 region is CSARVGGPEDTQYF. CDR3 bases: TGCAGTGCTAGAGTTGGGGGACCGGAAGATACGCAGTATTTT.

This clonotype was observed many times. The chain couples TRBV2 to TRBJ2-7; either TRBD1 or TRBD2 may fit D (5 bases each). Germline CDR1 and CDR2: SNHLY and FYNNEI. V lost 10 bases, J lost 6 bases, and 22 bases lay in between. The CDR3 length is 14 residues. DNA for the CDR3: TGTGCCACCAGAATGGGGGACGGGCTTGGCGAGCAGTACTTC. It codes for CATRMGDGLGEQYF.

This clonotype was observed many times. V usage is TRBV3-1 and J usage is TRBJ2-3; D is unresolved. The germline V and J ends were trimmed by 2 bases and 4 bases, with 10 bases remaining between them. The germline CDR1 and CDR2 sequences are LGHDT and YNNKEL (reference sequence). This CDR3 region has 14 residues. The CDR3: CASSQRSGSDTQYF. The CDR3 bases are TGTGCCAGCAGCCAAAGGTCCGGTTCAGATACGCAGTATTTT.

This rearrangement joins TRBV29-1 to TRBJ1-5; 9 positions agree with TRBD1. The CDR3 covers 16 residues. CDR1 is SQVTM, CDR2 ANQGSEA, per germline. The V and J ends lost 0 bases and 2 bases, in that order; junction bases with no gene match: 5. This chain's CDR3 is CSVEDRRDRGNQPQHF. CDR3 bases: TGCAGCGTTGAAGATCGGCGGGACAGGGGCAATCAGCCCCAGCATTTT.

The chain uses TRBV27 and TRBJ2-2; no reliable D call. Germline lookup yields CDR1 MNHEY and CDR2 SMNVEV (reference sequence). Trimming pared 7 bases from V and 5 bases from J, leaving 8 bases between. The CDR3 spans 12 residues. DNA for the CDR3: TGTGCCAGCACGGGTTGGACCGGGGAGCTGTTTTTT. Translating it yields CASTGWTGELFF.

Points on this clonotype: No conserved phenylalanine or tryptophan is present at the end of the CDR3, so a read error is the likely explanation. V gene TRBV3-1 combines with J gene TRBJ1-5, with D unclear. This CDR3 is 12 amino acids long. CDR1 is LGHDT and CDR2 is YNNKEL in the germline V gene (reference sequence). The V end was cut by 1 base, the J end by 5 bases, with 3 bases between. Here the CDR3 DNA reads TGTGCCAGCAGCCAAGGTGATCAGCCCCAGCATTCT. This gives the protein CASSQGDQPQHS.

In its sample, this clonotype was seen a few times. The J gene is TRBJ2-1, the V gene TRBV20-1, with a weak D call TRBD1 (5 bases). Germline V lookup: CDR1 DFQATT, CDR2 SNEGSKA (reference sequence). The CDR3 totals 13 residues. The V and J ends lost 2 bases and 3 bases respectively, with 8 bases between them. This CDR3 is CSARKGYYNEQFF. CDR3 in DNA: TGCAGTGCTAGAAAGGGGTACTACAATGAGCAGTTCTTC.

This clonotype was picked up many times. The rearrangement uses TRBV3-1 and TRBJ2-5; TRBD2 might be the D (6 bases). The germline V gene encodes CDR1 LGHDT and CDR2 YNNKEL (reference sequence). The V end was cut by 5 bases, the J end by 1 base, with 17 bases between. This CDR3 region has 16 residues. The CDR3 sequence: CASSSRGGVLQETQYF. The CDR3 region has the DNA TGTGCCAGCAGCTCCCGGGGCGGGGTACTCCAAGAGACCCAGTACTTC.

The chain recombines TRBV2 with TRBJ1-4; no definite D call. Germline CDR1 is SNHLY and CDR2 is FYNNEI. Trimming took off 11 bases at V and 0 bases at J, with 16 bases between the two ends. The CDR3 has 15 residues. CDR3 in DNA: TGTGCCGTATCCCCCGGGATCGCAACTAATGAAAAACTGTTTTTT. It codes for CAVSPGIATNEKLFF.

This clonotype has ten or more counts. This chain uses TRBV6-1 with TRBJ2-7, with a possible D match to TRBD1 (6 bases). V lost 4 bases and J 6 bases, leaving 16 bases between the germline ends. This CDR3 contains 14 residues. CDR1 MNHNS and CDR2 SASEGT come from the germline V gene. In nucleotides, the CDR3 is TGTGCCAGCAGTGGGCAGGGGATAACGTCCGAGCAGTACTTC. Translating it yields CASSGQGITSEQYF.

This clonotype was seen many times. This chain connects TRBV2 to TRBJ1-1, with a weak D call TRBD1 (5 bases). Germline V lookup: CDR1 SNHLY, CDR2 FYNNEI. This CDR3 comprises 14 residues. V lost 7 bases, J lost 0 bases, and 12 bases lay in between. CDR3 DNA sequence: TGTGCCAGCAAATTCGGGGGGGTGAACACTGAAGCTTTCTTT. Translation gives CASKFGGVNTEAFF.

This clonotype was recorded at least ten times. The chain is built from TRBV20-1 and TRBJ2-3; 7 bases line up with TRBD2. This CDR3 region has 14 residues. Germline CDR1 reads DFQATT; CDR2 reads SNEGSKA (reference sequence). After removal of 4 bases from V and 3 bases from J, the junction contained 7 bases not matched to a gene. The CDR3 reads CSAIGTTFTDTQYF. The CDR3 coding sequence is TGCAGTGCTATAGGGACTACTTTTACAGATACGCAGTATTTT.

This clonotype appeared many times. This chain links TRBV5-1 with TRBJ2-1; TRBD2 matches 14 bases. CDR1 is SGHRS, CDR2 YFSETQ, per germline. The trim removed 4 bases at V and 7 bases at J, leaving 10 bases unmatched. This CDR3 contains 17 residues. The CDR3 DNA reads as TGCGCCAGCAGCCCCCGACCCGGGACTAGCGGGAGTAATGAGCAGTTCTTC. As protein: CASSPRPGTSGSNEQFF.

The sample holds many counts of this clonotype. This chain uses TRBV29-1 with TRBJ2-5; a possible D gene is TRBD1 (5 bases). Trimming shortened V by 0 bases and J by 7 bases, and 18 bases separated the two germline ends. CDR1 is SQVTM, CDR2 ANQGSEA, per germline. The CDR3 is 15 amino acids. For the CDR3, the DNA is TGCAGCGTTGAAGAAGGGGCAGTGACTCTAGGGACCCAGTACTTC. It encodes CSVEEGAVTLGTQYF. Using reference TRBV29-1 and TRBJ2-5 for the parts outside the CDR3, the full variable domain is SAVISQKPSRDICQRGTSLTIQCQVDSQVTMMFWYRQQPGQSLTLIATANQGSEATYESGFVIDKFPISRPNLTFSTLTVSNMSPEDSSIYLCSVEEGAVTLGTQYFGPGTRLLVL.

The sample holds a few counts of this clonotype. The chain joins TRBV5-5 to TRBJ1-4; D uncertain. The germline CDR1 and CDR2 sequences are SGHKS and YYEKEE (reference sequence). This CDR3 contains 14 residues. The ends were cut back, 3 bases at V and 0 bases at J, with 6 bases in the middle. Here the CDR3 DNA reads TGTGCCAGCAGCTCTTATGCAACTAATGAAAAACTGTTTTTT. This gives the protein CASSSYATNEKLFF. Based on the CDR3 plus reference TRBV5-5 and TRBJ1-4, the full variable domain is DAGVTQSPTHLIKTRGQQVTLRCSPISGHKSVSWYQQVLGQGPQFIFQYYEKEERGRGNFPDRFSARQFPNYSSELNVNALLLGDSALYLCASSSYATNEKLFFGSGTQLSVL.

This clonotype was observed once. The rearrangement uses TRBV29-1 and TRBJ1-1; the D is unclear. From germline, CDR1 is SQVTM and CDR2 ANQGSEA. Trimming left V 0 bases short and J 4 bases short, with 15 bases between. The CDR3 is 15 residues long. The CDR3: CSVEDGWGYSTEAFF. The CDR3 bases are TGCAGCGTTGAAGATGGATGGGGTTACAGCACTGAAGCTTTCTTT.

This clonotype was seen more than once but under ten times. V is TRBV5-1 and J is TRBJ1-6, with 8 bases aligning to TRBD1. Trimming at V came to 5 bases and at J to 7 bases, leaving 14 bases not matched to a gene. CDR1 SGHRS and CDR2 YFSETQ come from the germline V gene. The CDR3 extends over 17 amino acids. The CDR3: CASSLGPRTGNNSPLHF. The CDR3 nucleotides read TGCGCCAGCAGTTTAGGTCCCCGGACAGGGAACAATTCACCCCTCCACTTT.

The rearrangement links TRBV7-2 to TRBJ2-7; 12 nucleotides line up with TRBD2. Losses at the gene ends were 3 bases for V and 6 bases for J; bases not matched to a gene: 12. Germline V gene data show CDR1 as SGHTA and CDR2 as FQGNSA. This CDR3 is 17 amino acids long. The CDR3 sequence is CASSFRTSGISLSEQYF. In nucleotides, the CDR3 is TGTGCCAGCAGCTTCAGGACTAGCGGGATATCCCTATCCGAGCAGTACTTC.

This clonotype occurred many times. This chain links TRBV11-2 with TRBJ2-4; a possible D gene is TRBD2 (6 bases). The CDR3 is 17 amino acids. Germline CDR1 SGHAT, CDR2 FQNNGV. Trimming removed 5 bases at V and 5 bases at J, with 22 bases between. CDR3 protein: CASSLSTSPGLENIQYF. The CDR3 nucleotides are TGTGCCAGCAGCCTATCGACTAGTCCGGGGCTAGAAAACATTCAGTACTTC.